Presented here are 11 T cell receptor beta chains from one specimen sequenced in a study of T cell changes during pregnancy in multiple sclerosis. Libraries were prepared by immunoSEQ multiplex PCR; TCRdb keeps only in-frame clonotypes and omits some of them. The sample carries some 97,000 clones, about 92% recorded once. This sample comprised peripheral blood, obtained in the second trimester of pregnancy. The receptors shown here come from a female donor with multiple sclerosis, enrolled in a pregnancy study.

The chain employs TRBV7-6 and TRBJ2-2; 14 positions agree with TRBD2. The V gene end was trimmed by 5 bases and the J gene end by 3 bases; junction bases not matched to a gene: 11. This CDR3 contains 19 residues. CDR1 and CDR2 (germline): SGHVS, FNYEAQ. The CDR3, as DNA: TGTGCCAGCAGCCGCCCTCCGGGACTAGCGGGAGTTGACACCGGGGAGCTGTTTTTT. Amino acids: CASSRPPGLAGVDTGELFF.

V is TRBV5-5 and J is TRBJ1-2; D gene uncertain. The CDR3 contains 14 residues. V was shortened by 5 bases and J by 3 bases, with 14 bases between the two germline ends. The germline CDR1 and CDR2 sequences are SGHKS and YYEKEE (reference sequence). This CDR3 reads CASRGGRGHYGYTF. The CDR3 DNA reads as TGTGCCAGCAGAGGCGGCAGAGGCCACTATGGCTACACCTTC. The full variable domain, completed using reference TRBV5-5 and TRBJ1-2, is DAGVTQSPTHLIKTRGQQVTLRCSPISGHKSVSWYQQVLGQGPQFIFQYYEKEERGRGNFPDRFSARQFPNYSSELNVNALLLGDSALYLCASRGGRGHYGYTFGSGTRLTVV.

CDR3 protein: CASSQPLGLAGGGVYEQYF. In DNA form, the CDR3 reads TGTGCCAGCAGTCAACCCCTTGGACTAGCGGGAGGGGGGGTCTACGAGCAGTACTTC. The chain combines TRBV6-7 with TRBJ2-7; 15 bases are shared with TRBD2. TRBV6-7 is an ORF, with its function uncertain. With V trimmed by 5 bases and J by 3 bases, 14 bases remained unmatched. The CDR3 is 19 amino acids.

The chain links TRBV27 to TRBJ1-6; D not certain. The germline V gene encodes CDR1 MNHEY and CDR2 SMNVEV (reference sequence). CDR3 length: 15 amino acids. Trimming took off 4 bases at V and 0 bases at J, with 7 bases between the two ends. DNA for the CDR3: TGTGCCAGCAGTTCCCGGAGCTCCTATAATTCACCCCTCCACTTT. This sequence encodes CASSSRSSYNSPLHF.

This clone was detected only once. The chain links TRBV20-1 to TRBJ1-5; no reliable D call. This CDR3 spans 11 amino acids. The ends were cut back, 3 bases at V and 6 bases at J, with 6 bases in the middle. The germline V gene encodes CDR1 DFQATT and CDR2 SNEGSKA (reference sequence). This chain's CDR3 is CSARAGQPQHF. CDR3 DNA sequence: TGCAGTGCTAGGGCGGGTCAGCCCCAGCATTTT.

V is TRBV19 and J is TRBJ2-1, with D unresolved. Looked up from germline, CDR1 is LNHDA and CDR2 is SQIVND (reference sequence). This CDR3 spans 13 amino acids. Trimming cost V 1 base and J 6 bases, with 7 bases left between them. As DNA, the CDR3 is TGTGCCAGTAGTATAGCGTCGGGCAATGAGCAGTTCTTC. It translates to CASSIASGNEQFF.

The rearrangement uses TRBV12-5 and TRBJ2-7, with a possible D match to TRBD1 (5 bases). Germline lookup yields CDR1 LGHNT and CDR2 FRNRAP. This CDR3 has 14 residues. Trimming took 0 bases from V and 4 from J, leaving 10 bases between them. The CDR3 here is CASGLVRGSYEQYF. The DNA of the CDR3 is TGTGCTAGTGGTTTGGTAAGGGGTTCGTACGAGCAGTACTTC.

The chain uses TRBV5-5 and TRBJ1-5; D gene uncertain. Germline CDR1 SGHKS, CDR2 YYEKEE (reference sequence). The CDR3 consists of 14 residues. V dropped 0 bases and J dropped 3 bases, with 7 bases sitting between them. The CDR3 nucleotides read TGTGCCAGCAGCTTGGATGGAGTCAATCAGCCCCAGCATTTT. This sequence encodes CASSLDGVNQPQHF.

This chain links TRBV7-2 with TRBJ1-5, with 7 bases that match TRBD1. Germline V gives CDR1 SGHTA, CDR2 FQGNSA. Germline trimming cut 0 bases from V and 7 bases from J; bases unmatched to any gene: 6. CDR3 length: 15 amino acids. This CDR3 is CASSLALQGNQPQHF. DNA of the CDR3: TGTGCCAGCAGCTTAGCCTTACAGGGGAACCAGCCCCAGCATTTT.

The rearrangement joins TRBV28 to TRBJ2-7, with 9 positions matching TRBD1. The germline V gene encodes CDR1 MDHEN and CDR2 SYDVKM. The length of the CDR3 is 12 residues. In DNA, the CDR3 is TGTTCCGCGGGACAGGGCTCCTACGAGCAGTACTTC. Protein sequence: CSAGQGSYEQYF. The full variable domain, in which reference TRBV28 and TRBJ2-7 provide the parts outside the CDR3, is DVKVTQSSRYLVKRTGEKVFLECVQDMDHENMFWYRQDPGLGLRLIYFSYDVKMKEKGDIPEGYSVSREKKERFSLILESASTNQTSMYLCSAGQGSYEQYFGPGTRLTVT.

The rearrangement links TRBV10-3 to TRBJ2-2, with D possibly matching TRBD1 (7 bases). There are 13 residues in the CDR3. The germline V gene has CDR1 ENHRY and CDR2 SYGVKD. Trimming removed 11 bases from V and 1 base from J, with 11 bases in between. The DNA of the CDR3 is TGTGCCGCGGGACAGCTGAACACCGGGGAGCTGTTTTTT. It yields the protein CAAGQLNTGELFF.